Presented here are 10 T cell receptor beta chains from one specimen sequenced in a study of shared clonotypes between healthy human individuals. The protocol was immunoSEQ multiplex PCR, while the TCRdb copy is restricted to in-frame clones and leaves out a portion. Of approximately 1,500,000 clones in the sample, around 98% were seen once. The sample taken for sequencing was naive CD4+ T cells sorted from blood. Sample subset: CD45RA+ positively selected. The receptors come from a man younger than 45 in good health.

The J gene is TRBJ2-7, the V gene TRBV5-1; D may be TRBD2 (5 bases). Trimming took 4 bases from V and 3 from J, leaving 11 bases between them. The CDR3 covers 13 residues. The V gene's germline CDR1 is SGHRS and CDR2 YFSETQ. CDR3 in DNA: TGCGCCAGCAGCCGGGGATTTGACTACGAGCAGTACTTC. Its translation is CASSRGFDYEQYF.

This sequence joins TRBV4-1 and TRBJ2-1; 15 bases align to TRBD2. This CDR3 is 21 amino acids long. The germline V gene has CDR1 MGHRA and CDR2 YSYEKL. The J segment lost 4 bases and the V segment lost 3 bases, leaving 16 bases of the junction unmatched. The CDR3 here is CASSHARGLAGGGVPYNEQFF. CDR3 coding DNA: TGCGCCAGCAGCCATGCCCGGGGACTAGCGGGAGGAGGGGTACCATACAATGAGCAGTTCTTC.

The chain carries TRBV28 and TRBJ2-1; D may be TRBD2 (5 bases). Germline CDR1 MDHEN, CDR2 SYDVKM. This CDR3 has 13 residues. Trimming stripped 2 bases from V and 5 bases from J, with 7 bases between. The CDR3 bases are TGTGCCAGCAGTTTAGTCGGGAACAATGAGCAGTTCTTC. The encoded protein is CASSLVGNNEQFF.

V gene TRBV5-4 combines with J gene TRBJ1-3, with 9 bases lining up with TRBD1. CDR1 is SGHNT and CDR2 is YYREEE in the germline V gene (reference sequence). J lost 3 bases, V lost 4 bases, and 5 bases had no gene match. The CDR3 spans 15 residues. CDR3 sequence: CASSADRGLGNTIYF. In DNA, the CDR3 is TGTGCCAGCAGCGCGGACAGGGGACTTGGAAACACCATATATTTT.

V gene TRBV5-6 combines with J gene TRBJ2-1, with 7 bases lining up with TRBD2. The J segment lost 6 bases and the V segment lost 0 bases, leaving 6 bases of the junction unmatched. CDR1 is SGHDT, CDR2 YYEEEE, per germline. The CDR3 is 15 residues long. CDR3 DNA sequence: TGTGCCAGCAGCTTGGGGGGTAGCGGGTCCAATGAGCAGTTCTTC. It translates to CASSLGGSGSNEQFF. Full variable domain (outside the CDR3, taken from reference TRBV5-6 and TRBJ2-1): DAGVTQSPTHLIKTRGQQVTLRCSPKSGHDTVSWYQQALGQGPQFIFQYYEEEERQRGNFPDRFSGHQFPNYSSELNVNALLLGDSALYLCASSLGGSGSNEQFFGPGTRLTVL.

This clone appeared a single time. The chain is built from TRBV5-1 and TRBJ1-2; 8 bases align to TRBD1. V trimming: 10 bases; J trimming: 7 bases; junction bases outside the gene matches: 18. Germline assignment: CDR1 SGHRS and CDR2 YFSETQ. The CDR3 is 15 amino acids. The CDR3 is CAGMMTGALLVGYTF. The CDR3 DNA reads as TGCGCCGGCATGATGACAGGGGCGTTACTAGTTGGCTACACCTTC.

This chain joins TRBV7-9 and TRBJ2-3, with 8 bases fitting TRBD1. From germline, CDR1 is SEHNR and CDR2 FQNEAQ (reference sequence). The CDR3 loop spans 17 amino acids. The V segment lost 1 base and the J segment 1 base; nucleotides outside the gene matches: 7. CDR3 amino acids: CASSLGRTGSGTDTQYF. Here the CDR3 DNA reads TGTGCCAGCAGCTTAGGTAGGACAGGGTCGGGCACAGATACGCAGTATTTT. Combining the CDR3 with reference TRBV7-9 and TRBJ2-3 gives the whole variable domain DTGVSQNPRHKITKRGQNVTFRCDPISEHNRLYWYRQTLGQGPEFLTYFQNEAQLEKSRLLSDRFSAERPKGSFSTLEIQRTEQGDSAMYLCASSLGRTGSGTDTQYFGPGTRLTVL.

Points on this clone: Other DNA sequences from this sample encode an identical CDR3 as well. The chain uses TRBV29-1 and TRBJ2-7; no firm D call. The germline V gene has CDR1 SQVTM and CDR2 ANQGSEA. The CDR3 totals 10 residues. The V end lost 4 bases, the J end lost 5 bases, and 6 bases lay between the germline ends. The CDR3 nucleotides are TGCAGCGTTGGGTCCCACGAGCAGTACTTC. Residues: CSVGSHEQYF.

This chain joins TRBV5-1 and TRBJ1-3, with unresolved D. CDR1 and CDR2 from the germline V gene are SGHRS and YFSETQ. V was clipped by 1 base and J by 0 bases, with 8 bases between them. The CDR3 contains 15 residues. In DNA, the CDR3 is TGCGCCAGCAGCTTGAACGGGGACTCTGGAAACACCATATATTTT. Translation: CASSLNGDSGNTIYF. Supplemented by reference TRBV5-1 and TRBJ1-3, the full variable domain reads KAGVTQTPRYLIKTRGQQVTLSCSPISGHRSVSWYQQTPGQGLQFLFEYFSETQRNKGNFPGRFSGRQFSNSRSEMNVSTLELGDSALYLCASSLNGDSGNTIYFGEGSWLTVV.

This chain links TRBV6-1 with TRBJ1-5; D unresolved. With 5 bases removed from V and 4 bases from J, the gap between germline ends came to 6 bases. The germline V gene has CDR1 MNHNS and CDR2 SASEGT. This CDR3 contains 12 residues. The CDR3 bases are TGTGCCAGCAGTCAAATAAATCAGCCCCAGCATTTT. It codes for CASSQINQPQHF.